The 3 T cell receptor beta chains below all came from one sample that was sequenced in a study of blood T cells in healthy people across ages. With a J-beta primer mix and a sample-barcoded 5' primer, a second PCR ran 7 to 11 cycles. TCRdb itself ran the 5' RACE reads through MiXCR, one entry per CDR3 protein. The sample lists about 1.8 million distinct CDR3 sequences, around half occurring once. The specimen was blood. Source of these receptors: a woman aged 40 to 50 in good health.

The gene calls are TRBV6-5 and TRBJ2-2; possibly TRBD1 for D (7 bases). The CDR3 runs 15 residues. The V and J ends lost 7 bases and 3 bases respectively, with 15 bases between them. Germline CDR1 is MNHEY and CDR2 is SVGAGI. As DNA, the CDR3 is TGTGCCAGCATCAGGGGGGCCCCAGACACCGGGGAGCTGTTTTTT. Its translation is CASIRGAPDTGELFF.

The rearrangement joins TRBV5-1 to TRBJ2-4; 8 positions agree with TRBD2. The end of the DNA is better explained by TRBJ2-7, so the J call may be wrong. CDR1 is SGHRS and CDR2 is YFSETQ in the germline V gene. This CDR3 is 15 amino acids long. The CDR3: CASSLPGLGSGEQYF. CDR3 bases: TGCGCCAGCAGCTTACCGGGACTAGGCTCGGGCGAGCAGTACTTC.

The chain employs TRBV7-6 and TRBJ1-2; D perhaps matches TRBD1 (5 bases). CDR3 length equals 14 residues. V was trimmed by 5 bases and J by 6 bases, leaving 16 bases between them. The V gene's germline CDR1 is SGHVS and CDR2 FNYEAQ. This CDR3 reads CASSARAGIDGYTF. The CDR3 DNA sequence: TGTGCCAGCAGCGCAAGGGCAGGGATTGATGGCTACACCTTC.